One and the same sample provided the 10 T cell receptor beta chains below, sequenced in a study of CD8 T cells in ankylosing spondylitis. Via MiXCR, TCRdb re-called the 5' RACE reads, giving one row per CDR3 protein. The sample records around 150,000 distinct CDR3 sequences, roughly 31% being singletons. Sequenced input: synovial fluid, either unsorted or a sorted T cell fraction (not recorded which). The source of these receptors is a male donor with ankylosing spondylitis.

This clonotype was seen only a few times. The rearrangement joins TRBV14 to TRBJ2-7; a possible D gene is TRBD2 (6 bases). Germline CDR1 SGHDN, CDR2 FVKESK. CDR3 length equals 14 residues. The germline V and J ends were trimmed by 6 bases and 1 base, with 13 bases remaining between them. The CDR3 here is CASRLSSGSYEQYF. The CDR3 nucleotides read TGTGCCAGCAGACTGAGTAGCGGTTCCTACGAGCAGTACTTC.

The rearrangement uses TRBV11-3 and TRBJ2-2; unclear D gene. The CDR3 is made up of 15 amino acids. In germline, CDR1 is SGHNT, CDR2 YENEEA. V shed 1 base and J shed 6 bases, with 12 bases lying between them. The CDR3 DNA follows: TGTGCCAGCAGCTTAGGGGGTCTGGCGTCCGGGGAGCTGTTTTTT. It encodes CASSLGGLASGELFF. The full variable domain, its missing parts supplied by reference TRBV11-3 and TRBJ2-2, is EAGVVQSPRYKIIEKKQPVAFWCNPISGHNTLYWYLQNLGQGPELLIRYENEEAVDDSQLPKDRFSAERLKGVDSTLKIQPAELGDSAVYLCASSLGGLASGELFFGEGSRLTVL.

This clonotype occurred many times. The chain is built from TRBV28 and TRBJ1-5; D is perhaps TRBD1 (5 bases). CDR3 size: 16 residues. The V end was cut by 2 bases, the J end by 6 bases, with 17 bases between. Germline CDR1 MDHEN, CDR2 SYDVKM. In DNA form, the CDR3 reads TGTGCCAGCAGTTTAGGGTCGGCAGGGTGGAGTCAGCCCCAGCATTTT. Protein: CASSLGSAGWSQPQHF. Together with reference TRBV28 and TRBJ1-5, the CDR3 gives the full variable domain: DVKVTQSSRYLVKRTGEKVFLECVQDMDHENMFWYRQDPGLGLRLIYFSYDVKMKEKGDIPEGYSVSREKKERFSLILESASTNQTSMYLCASSLGSAGWSQPQHFGDGTRLSIL.

This clonotype was detected only a few times. The rearrangement links TRBV7-8 to TRBJ1-5; D gene unclear. V was pared by 5 bases and J by 2 bases, with 16 bases between. This CDR3 contains 16 residues. Germline V CDR1 and CDR2: SGHVS, FQNEAQ. The CDR3 loop reads CASSAERVSRNQPQHF. The CDR3 DNA reads as TGTGCCAGCAGCGCCGAGAGGGTGTCCCGCAATCAGCCCCAGCATTTT. Together with reference TRBV7-8 and TRBJ1-5, the CDR3 gives the full variable domain: GAGVSQSPRYKVAKRGQDVALRCDPISGHVSLFWYQQALGQGPEFLTYFQNEAQLDKSGLPSDRFFAERPEGSVSTLKIQRTQQEDSAVYLCASSAERVSRNQPQHFGDGTRLSIL.

With regard to this clonotype: An end of the junction differs from the germline gene, which may be a read error. The V and J genes are TRBV7-7 and TRBJ2-1; D possibly uses TRBD1 or TRBD2 (5 bases each). CDR1 is SSHAT and CDR2 is FNYEAQ in the germline V gene (reference sequence). The CDR3 consists of 13 residues. The CDR3 DNA reads TGTGCTAGCAGTGACGTGGGGGTAGGAGAGCAGTTCTTC. Its protein product is CASSDVGVGEQFF.

The V gene is TRBV11-3, the J gene TRBJ2-3; D is undetermined. CDR3 length equals 14 residues. CDR1 is SGHNT, CDR2 YENEEA, per germline. V was pared by 5 bases and J by 5 bases, with 14 bases between. The CDR3 is CASSPGEPGDTQYF. The CDR3 DNA follows: TGTGCCAGCAGCCCCGGAGAGCCCGGAGATACGCAGTATTTT.

The rearrangement uses TRBV28 and TRBJ2-1, with D uncertain. CDR3 length equals 12 residues. The V gene lost 7 bases and the J gene lost 12 bases, with 16 bases spanning the gap. Germline CDR1 and CDR2: MDHEN and SYDVKM. CDR3 in amino acids: CASITPRPRQFF. The CDR3 region has the DNA TGTGCCAGCATAACACCGCGGCCTCGGCAGTTCTTC.

This clonotype was picked up a small number of times. The chain has TRBV20-1 and TRBJ2-1, with 10 bases identical to TRBD2. The junction had 7 bases not matched to a gene; V was cut back by 0 bases and J by 5 bases. Germline values: CDR1 DFQATT, CDR2 SNEGSKA (reference sequence). The CDR3 totals 16 residues. CDR3 DNA: TGCAGTGCTAGAGAGGCTAGCGGGGGCACGGACAATGAGCAGTTCTTC. Residues: CSAREASGGTDNEQFF.

There are many counts of this clonotype. The chain joins TRBV11-2 to TRBJ1-2; unclear D gene. V shed 1 base and J shed 5 bases, with 5 bases lying between them. This CDR3 spans 12 amino acids. CDR1 and CDR2 from the germline V gene are SGHAT and FQNNGV. The CDR3 DNA reads TGTGCCAGCAGCTTAGGAGGGTATGGCTACACCTTC. Encoded protein: CASSLGGYGYTF. The variable domain in full, completed from reference TRBV11-2 and TRBJ1-2, reads EAGVAQSPRYKIIEKRQSVAFWCNPISGHATLYWYQQILGQGPKLLIQFQNNGVVDDSQLPKDRFSAERLKGVDSTLKIQPAKLEDSAVYLCASSLGGYGYTFGSGTRLTVV.

This clonotype was counted a few times. The J gene is TRBJ2-7, the V gene TRBV3-1; D is undetermined. This CDR3 has 12 residues. The V end was cut by 1 base, the J end by 5 bases, with 6 bases between. Germline CDR1 is LGHDT and CDR2 is YNNKEL (reference sequence). CDR3 sequence (DNA): TGTGCCAGCAGCCAAGTTACCCACGAGCAGTACTTC. It yields the protein CASSQVTHEQYF.